A selection of T cell receptor beta chains follows, all from one sample in a study of beta chain features in type 1 diabetes. Clones were read by immunoSEQ multiplex PCR, and TCRdb kept only the in-frame ones, dropping some. Of 900,000 or so clones listed, about 17% were seen once; the top ten hold 0.023%. Input material: naive CD4+ T cells from blood. The receptors come from a woman aged 18 to 35 in good health. CDR3s include the opening cysteine and the closing phenylalanine or tryptophan. Each record gives: V gene, J gene, D gene, clone size, CDR3 protein, CDR3 DNA. A D gene is named only where the DNA matches it firmly. Size is stated for part of the rows, as once, few or many counts, or as a class when the clone is expanded.

>TRBV10-3|TRBJ1-5|TRBD1|.
CAISRDSSNQPQHF
TGTGCCATCAGTCGGGACAGTAGCAATCAGCCCCAGCATTTT
>TRBV6-6|TRBJ1-4|.|few
CASATGGLWEKLFF
TGTGCCAGCGCGACTGGGGGGCTATGGGAAAAACTGTTTTTT
>TRBV2|TRBJ1-1|.|many
CASSATVTEAFF
TGTGCCAGCAGTGCGACAGTCACTGAAGCTTTCTTT
>TRBV19|TRBJ1-5|.|.
CASSILGGRRDQPQHF
TGTGCCAGTAGTATTTTGGGGGGCAGAAGAGATCAGCCCCAGCATTTT
>TRBV6-5|TRBJ2-4|.|few
CASSPPGLKNIQYF
TGTGCCAGCAGTCCGCCGGGACTCAAAAACATTCAGTACTTC
>TRBV9|TRBJ2-1|.|.
CASSVVIMGEQFF
TGTGCCAGCAGCGTAGTAATTATGGGTGAGCAGTTCTTC
>TRBV5-1|TRBJ2-2|.|few
CASSVGTSSPGELFF
TGCGCCAGCAGCGTTGGAACTAGCAGTCCCGGGGAGCTGTTTTTT
>TRBV11-2|TRBJ2-7|.|.
CASSLDQAAPSYEQYF
TGTGCCAGCAGCTTAGATCAGGCAGCTCCCTCCTACGAGCAGTACTTC
>TRBV7-2|TRBJ2-3|.|few
CASSLARGAVDTQYF
TGTGCCAGCAGCTTAGCACGGGGGGCTGTAGATACGCAGTATTTT
>TRBV5-1|TRBJ2-3|TRBD2|.
CASSGTGGGDTQYF
TGCGCCAGCAGCGGAACGGGAGGAGGAGATACGCAGTATTTT
>TRBV5-1|TRBJ2-1|TRBD2|.
CASSLSQTSGYNEQFF
TGCGCCAGCAGCTTGTCGCAGACTAGCGGCTACAATGAGCAGTTCTTC
>TRBV5-4|TRBJ1-2|.|.
CASSKATLYGYTF
TGTGCCAGCAGTAAAGCCACGTTGTATGGCTACACCTTC
>TRBV7-2|TRBJ1-2|.|few
CASSLATVGYGYTF
TGTGCCAGCAGCTTAGCTACAGTGGGCTATGGCTACACCTTC
>TRBV9|TRBJ2-1|.|.
CASSVVGFEQFF
TGTGCCAGCAGCGTAGTGGGATTTGAGCAGTTCTTC
>TRBV6-1|TRBJ2-3|.|.
CASNRQTSTDTQYF
TGTGCCAGCAACCGACAGACTAGCACAGATACGCAGTATTTT
>TRBV19|TRBJ2-1|.|few
CASSIGGLTTGEQFF
TGTGCCAGTAGTATTGGGGGACTGACGACAGGGGAGCAGTTCTTC
>TRBV9|TRBJ2-7|.|few
CASSARASDEQYF
TGTGCCAGCAGCGCCCGGGCTTCCGACGAGCAGTACTTC
>TRBV20-1|TRBJ2-1|.|.
CSARSPNEQFF
TGCAGTGCTCGCAGCCCCAATGAGCAGTTCTTC
>TRBV25-1|TRBJ1-2|.|.
CASSERAGYGYTF
TGTGCCAGCAGTGAACGTGCGGGATATGGCTACACCTTC
>TRBV7-9|TRBJ1-2|.|few
CASSRRQVLGYTF
TGTGCCAGCAGCCGAAGACAGGTTCTTGGCTACACCTTC
>TRBV6-6|TRBJ2-2|.|few
CASRDGRANTGELFF
TGTGCCAGCAGAGATGGCAGAGCGAACACCGGGGAGCTGTTTTTT
>TRBV7-9|TRBJ2-3|TRBD2|few
CASSFVAGGTDTQYF
TGTGCCAGCAGCTTTGTAGCGGGAGGCACAGATACGCAGTATTTT
>TRBV9|TRBJ2-1|.|few
CASSKRTGEQFF
TGTGCCAGCAGCAAGCGAACGGGTGAGCAGTTCTTC
>TRBV28|TRBJ2-7|TRBD2|few
CASSAPFAGASYEQYF
TGTGCCAGCAGTGCCCCCTTTGCGGGAGCCTCCTACGAGCAGTACTTC
>TRBV27|TRBJ1-1|TRBD1|few
CASRKDRVGTEAFF
TGTGCCAGCAGAAAGGACAGGGTAGGCACTGAAGCTTTCTTT
>TRBV10-2|TRBJ2-7|TRBD1|few
CATVLGDRAGHEQYF
TGCGCCACCGTCTTGGGGGACAGGGCTGGCCACGAGCAGTACTTC
>TRBV7-9|TRBJ2-7|.|few
CASSFPGTPKQYF
TGTGCCAGCAGCTTCCCCGGGACACCGAAGCAGTACTTC
>TRBV19|TRBJ2-1|TRBD2|few
CASSSLRTSGNNEQFF
TGTGCCAGTAGTTCCTTAAGGACTAGCGGGAACAATGAGCAGTTCTTC
>TRBV9|TRBJ2-5|TRBD2|few
CASSVGTSGAQGTQYF
TGTGCCAGCAGCGTGGGGACTAGCGGGGCCCAAGGGACCCAGTACTTC
>TRBV28|TRBJ2-5|TRBD1|.
CASSPGGEETQYF
TGTGCCAGCAGTCCAGGGGGCGAGGAGACCCAGTACTTC
>TRBV2|TRBJ1-2|.|.
CASTQNEANYGYTF
TGTGCCAGCACGCAGAACGAAGCTAACTATGGCTACACCTTC
>TRBV5-4|TRBJ2-3|TRBD2|few
CASSLVAGDTDTQYF
TGTGCCAGCAGCTTGGTAGCGGGAGACACAGATACGCAGTATTTT
>TRBV19|TRBJ2-1|.|.
CASSSQPHNEQFF
TGTGCCAGTAGTTCGCAGCCCCACAATGAGCAGTTCTTC
>TRBV6-5|TRBJ2-1|.|.
CASSEVGVYNEQFF
TGTGCCAGCAGTGAAGTGGGTGTCTACAATGAGCAGTTCTTC
>TRBV2|TRBJ1-2|TRBD1|few
CASSEGQGGSYGYTF
TGTGCCAGCAGTGAAGGACAGGGAGGATCCTATGGCTACACCTTC
>TRBV4-3|TRBJ2-7|TRBD2|.
CASSQVGLAGLYEQYF
TGCGCCAGCAGCCAAGTCGGCCTAGCGGGACTCTACGAGCAGTACTTC
>TRBV5-1|TRBJ2-1|.|.
CASSSPRPAEQFF
TGCGCCAGCAGCTCACCCCGGCCCGCTGAGCAGTTCTTC
>TRBV10-3|TRBJ2-2|TRBD2|.
CAIGGTSGPSWDGELFF
TGTGCCATCGGAGGGACTAGCGGGCCTTCATGGGACGGGGAGCTGTTTTTT
>TRBV21-1|TRBJ1-5|.|.
CATPCEYWPQHF
TGTGCCACCCCGTGTGAATACTGGCCCCAGCATTTT
>TRBV6-5|TRBJ2-7|.|.
CASSYSTAHSYEQYF
TGTGCCAGCAGTTACTCGACAGCCCACTCCTACGAGCAGTACTTC
>TRBV7-9|TRBJ2-6|.|few
CASSLSSGANVLTF
TGTGCCAGCAGCCTTAGCTCTGGGGCCAACGTCCTGACTTTC
>TRBV18|TRBJ2-3|TRBD1|few
CASSLTGVSTDTQYF
TGTGCCAGCTCACTTACAGGGGTTAGCACAGATACGCAGTATTTT
>TRBV21-1|TRBJ2-3|.|few
CASSTVEGRISTDTQYF
TGTGCCAGCAGCACAGTAGAAGGGAGAATCAGCACAGATACGCAGTATTTT
>TRBV6-6|TRBJ2-3|.|few
CATRGEGALYF
TGTGCCACCCGAGGTGAAGGGGCGTTGTATTTT
>TRBV29-1|TRBJ2-4|.|few
CSVEFRAKAKNIQYF
TGCAGCGTTGAATTTAGGGCTAAAGCCAAAAACATTCAGTACTTC
>TRBV7-7|TRBJ2-5|TRBD1|.
CASSLGGQGAETQYF
TGTGCTAGCAGCTTAGGGGGACAGGGAGCCGAGACCCAGTACTTC
>TRBV4-1|TRBJ2-5|.|few
CASSQAGAFLQETQYF
TGCGCCAGCAGCCAGGCGGGGGCTTTCCTGCAGGAGACCCAGTACTTC
>TRBV9|TRBJ2-3|TRBD1|few
CASSVAMGQGAGDTQYF
TGTGCCAGCAGCGTAGCCATGGGACAGGGGGCAGGAGATACGCAGTATTTT
>TRBV9|TRBJ2-5|.|few
CASSVVEGLTQYF
TGTGCCAGCAGCGTAGTGGAGGGTCTGACCCAGTACTTC
>TRBV5-1|TRBJ1-4|TRBD1|.
CASSLDRGGEKLFF
TGCGCCAGCAGCTTGGACAGGGGAGGGGAAAAACTGTTTTTT
>TRBV9|TRBJ1-1|TRBD1|.
CASGGQGGTEAFF
TGTGCCAGCGGAGGACAGGGCGGCACTGAAGCTTTCTTT
>TRBV7-9|TRBJ2-3|TRBD2|few
CASSLAGADTQYF
TGTGCCAGCAGCTTGGCGGGAGCAGATACGCAGTATTTT
>TRBV11-1|TRBJ2-4|.|few
CASSPGGGLTSPKNIQYF
TGTGCCAGCAGCCCCGGCGGCGGCTTGACATCACCAAAAAACATTCAGTACTTC
>TRBV28|TRBJ1-2|.|.
CASSERTAYGYTF
TGTGCCAGCAGCGAGAGGACTGCCTATGGCTACACCTTC
>TRBV18|TRBJ2-7|TRBD1|.
CASSAGTGNSDLTYEQYF
TGTGCCAGCTCAGCCGGGACAGGGAATTCCGACCTCACCTACGAGCAGTACTTC
>TRBV21-1|TRBJ1-1|.|few
CASSTRTGTEAFF
TGTGCCAGCAGCACCCGGACAGGGACTGAAGCTTTCTTT
>TRBV9|TRBJ2-5|.|few
CASSVRPYQETQYF
TGTGCCAGCAGCGTAAGGCCGTACCAAGAGACCCAGTACTTC
>TRBV19|TRBJ1-3|.|few
CASSMTSSGNTIYF
TGTGCCAGTAGTATGACCAGCTCTGGAAACACCATATATTTT
>TRBV28|TRBJ2-7|.|few
CASSPATVHEQYF
TGTGCCAGCAGTCCGGCGACAGTACACGAGCAGTACTTC
>TRBV19|TRBJ1-4|.|once
CASSTRPRQLLFEKLFF
TGTGCCAGTAGTACCCGGCCGCGCCAGTTGCTTTTCGAAAAACTGTTTTTT